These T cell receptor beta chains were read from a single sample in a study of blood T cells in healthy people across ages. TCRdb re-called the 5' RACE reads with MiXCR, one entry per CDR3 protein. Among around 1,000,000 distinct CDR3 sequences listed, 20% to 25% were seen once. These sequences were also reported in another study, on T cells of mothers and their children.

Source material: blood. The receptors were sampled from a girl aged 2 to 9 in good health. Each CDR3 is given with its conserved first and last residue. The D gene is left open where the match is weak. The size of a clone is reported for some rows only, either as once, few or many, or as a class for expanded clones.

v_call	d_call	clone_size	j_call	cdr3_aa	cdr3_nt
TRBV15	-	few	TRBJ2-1	CATGRDSQFEQFF	TGTGCCACCGGAAGGGACTCCCAATTCGAGCAGTTCTTC
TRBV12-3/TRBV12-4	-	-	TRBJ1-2	CASSLSGLGYTF	TGTGCCAGCAGTTTGTCCGGGCTCGGCTACACCTTC
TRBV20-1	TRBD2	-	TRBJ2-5	CSARGLAGGMETQYF	TGCAGTGCTAGAGGACTAGCGGGGGGCATGGAGACCCAGTACTTC
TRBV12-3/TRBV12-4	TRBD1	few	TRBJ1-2	CASSFVTGGEVGYTF	TGTGCCAGCAGTTTCGTAACAGGGGGAGAAGTTGGCTACACCTTC
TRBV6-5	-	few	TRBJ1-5	CASSYGVSLPQHF	TGTGCCAGCAGTTACGGGGTTTCTTTGCCCCAGCATTTT
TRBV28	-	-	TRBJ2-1	CASSLLGRSGNEQFF	TGTGCCAGCAGTTTGTTAGGCCGCTCAGGGAATGAGCAGTTCTTC
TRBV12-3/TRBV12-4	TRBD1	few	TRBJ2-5	CASTDRDRGTETQYF	TGTGCCAGCACCGACAGGGACAGGGGGACAGAGACCCAGTACTTC
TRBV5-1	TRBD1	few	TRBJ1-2	CASSSQRTPQGNYGYTF	TGCGCCAGCAGCTCCCAGAGAACCCCACAGGGGAACTATGGCTACACCTTC
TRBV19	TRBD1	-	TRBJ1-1	CASWDSGDTEAFF	TGTGCCAGTTGGGACAGCGGGGACACTGAAGCTTTCTTT
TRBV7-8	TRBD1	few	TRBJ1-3	CASSLEGQGENTIYF	TGTGCCAGCAGCTTAGAGGGACAGGGTGAAAACACCATATATTTT
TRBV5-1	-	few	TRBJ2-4	CASPPGRNIQYF	TGCGCCAGCCCCCCGGGCAGAAACATTCAGTACTTC
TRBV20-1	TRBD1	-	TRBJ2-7	CSATGGEQYF	TGCAGTGCAACAGGGGGCGAGCAGTACTTC
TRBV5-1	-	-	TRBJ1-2	CASSLEVGDYGYTF	TGCGCCAGCAGCTTGGAGGTGGGGGACTATGGCTACACCTTC
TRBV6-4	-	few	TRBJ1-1	CASSREGVNTEAFF	TGTGCCAGCAGTCGAGAGGGCGTGAACACTGAAGCTTTCTTT
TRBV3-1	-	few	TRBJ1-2	CASSQLTGYRNTF	TGTGCCAGCAGTCAGCTAACAGGCTACAGGAACACCTTC
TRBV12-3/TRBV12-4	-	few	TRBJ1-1	CASIPGRDTEAFF	TGTGCCAGCATTCCAGGGAGAGACACTGAAGCTTTCTTT
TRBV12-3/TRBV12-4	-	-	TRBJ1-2	CASSSSIPWGQTDYGYTF	TGTGCCAGCAGCTCCTCCATTCCCTGGGGGCAGACCGACTATGGCTACACCTTC
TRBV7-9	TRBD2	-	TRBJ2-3	CASSLALTGGDPDTQYF	TGTGCCAGCAGCTTAGCGCTTACGGGAGGGGACCCAGATACGCAGTATTTT
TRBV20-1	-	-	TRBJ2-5	CSARDMVGGGETQYF	TGCAGTGCTAGAGATATGGTCGGGGGCGGAGAGACCCAGTACTTC
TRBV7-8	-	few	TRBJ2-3	CASSYPPGSSTDTQYF	TGTGCCAGCAGCTACCCTCCAGGAAGCAGCACAGATACGCAGTATTTT
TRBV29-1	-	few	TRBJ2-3	CSGSGPHDPDTQYF	TGCAGCGGATCTGGGCCTCATGACCCGGATACGCAGTATTTT
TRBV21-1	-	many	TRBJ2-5	CASSKGAFLETQYF	TGTGCCAGCAGCAAAGGTGCCTTTCTAGAGACCCAGTACTTC
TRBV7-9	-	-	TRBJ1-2	CASSPRRRGEYTF	TGTGCCAGCAGCCCCCGGCGGAGGGGAGAATATACCTTC
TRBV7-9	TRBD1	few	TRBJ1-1	CASSVGQPTDEAFF	TGTGCCAGCAGCGTGGGACAGCCGACCGATGAAGCTTTCTTT
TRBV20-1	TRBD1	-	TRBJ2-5	CSARGGQAVEETQYF	TGCAGTGCTAGAGGCGGACAGGCGGTGGAAGAGACCCAGTACTTC
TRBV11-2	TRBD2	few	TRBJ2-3	CASSPLGGLSADTQYF	TGTGCCAGCAGCCCGCTGGGGGGGTTGAGTGCAGATACGCAGTATTTT
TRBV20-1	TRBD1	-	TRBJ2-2	CSASNRGPLLANTGELFF	TGCAGTGCTAGTAACAGGGGGCCACTCCTCGCCAACACCGGGGAGCTGTTTTTT
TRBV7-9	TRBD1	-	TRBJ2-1	CASSLYPDRGDEQFF	TGTGCCAGCAGCTTATATCCGGACAGGGGCGATGAGCAGTTCTTC
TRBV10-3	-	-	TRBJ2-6	CAISESQPSSSGANVLTF	TGTGCCATCAGTGAGTCGCAGCCCTCGAGCTCTGGGGCCAACGTCCTGACTTTC
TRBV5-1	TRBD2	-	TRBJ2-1	CASSLAASGGGKEQFF	TGCGCCAGCAGCTTGGCCGCTAGCGGGGGAGGGAAGGAGCAGTTCTTC
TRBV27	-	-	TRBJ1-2	CASSLQPNYGYTF	TGTGCCAGCAGTTTACAGCCTAACTATGGCTACACCTTC
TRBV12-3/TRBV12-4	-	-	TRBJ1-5	CASSPSIQPQHF	TGTGCCAGCAGTCCCTCGATTCAGCCCCAGCATTTT
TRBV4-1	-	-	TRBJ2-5	CASSQGQVETQHF	TGCGCCAGCAGCCAAGGCCAGGTGGAGACCCAGCACTTC
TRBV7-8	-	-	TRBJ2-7	CASSIAGLVPEQYF	TGTGCCAGCAGCATCGCGGGACTCGTCCCCGAGCAGTACTTC
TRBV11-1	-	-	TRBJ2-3	CASSLRSTKAVDFSTDTQYF	TGTGCCAGCAGCTTAAGATCCACTAAAGCGGTCGACTTCAGCACAGATACGCAGTATTTT
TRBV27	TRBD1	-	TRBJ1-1	CASSSKNPGQKAFF	TGTGCCAGCAGTTCAAAGAACCCGGGACAGAAAGCTTTCTTT
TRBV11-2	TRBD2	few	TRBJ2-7	CASSFGGAGNEQYF	TGTGCCAGCAGCTTCGGGGGGGCAGGGAACGAGCAGTACTTC
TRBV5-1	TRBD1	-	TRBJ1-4	CASSSGTALEKLFF	TGCGCCAGCAGCTCCGGGACAGCTCTTGAAAAACTGTTTTTT
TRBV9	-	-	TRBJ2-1	CASSVWDSNEQFF	TGTGCCAGCAGCGTGTGGGACTCCAATGAGCAGTTCTTC
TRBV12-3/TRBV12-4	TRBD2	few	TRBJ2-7	CASRLAGPKQYF	TGTGCCAGCAGACTAGCGGGGCCTAAGCAGTACTTC
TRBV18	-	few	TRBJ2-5	CASSPRIEQETQYF	TGTGCCAGCTCACCTCGAATAGAACAAGAGACCCAGTACTTC
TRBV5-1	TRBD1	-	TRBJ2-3	CASSSLGQHTDTQYF	TGCGCCAGCAGCTCCCTGGGACAGCACACAGATACGCAGTATTTT
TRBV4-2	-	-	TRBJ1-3	CASSQHLGGEGGNTIYF	TGTGCCAGCAGCCAACACTTGGGGGGAGAGGGTGGAAACACCATATATTTT